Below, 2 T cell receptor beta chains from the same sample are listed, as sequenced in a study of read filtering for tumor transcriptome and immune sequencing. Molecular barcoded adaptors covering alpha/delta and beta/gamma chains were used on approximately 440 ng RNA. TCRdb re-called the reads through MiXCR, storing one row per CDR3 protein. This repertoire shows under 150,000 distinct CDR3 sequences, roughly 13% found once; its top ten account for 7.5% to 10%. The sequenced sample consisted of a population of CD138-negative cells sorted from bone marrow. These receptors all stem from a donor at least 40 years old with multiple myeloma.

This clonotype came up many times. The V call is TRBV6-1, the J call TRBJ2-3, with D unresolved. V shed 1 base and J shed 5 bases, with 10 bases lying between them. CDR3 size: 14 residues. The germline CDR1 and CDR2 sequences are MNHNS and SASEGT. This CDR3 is CASSEVLGKDTQYF. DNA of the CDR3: TGTGCCAGCAGTGAAGTCCTCGGCAAAGATACGCAGTATTTT.

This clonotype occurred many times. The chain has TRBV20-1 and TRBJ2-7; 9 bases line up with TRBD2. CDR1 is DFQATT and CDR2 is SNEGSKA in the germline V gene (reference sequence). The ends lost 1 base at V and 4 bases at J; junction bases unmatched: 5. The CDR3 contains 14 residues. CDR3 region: CSARAGSGSYEQYF. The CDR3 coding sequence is TGCAGTGCTAGAGCTGGTAGCGGGAGTTACGAGCAGTACTTC.